The source of this T cell receptor (beta chain) is a study of blood T cell repertoires in COVID-19. Study at large: Sites across the United States, Italy and Spain contributed samples from acute and convalescent COVID-19. From T cells, B-cell-depleted T cells, or PBMCs came the material, which was cDNA or gDNA.

The CDR3 is 14 residues long. V was cut by 5 bases and J by 4 bases, with 14 bases left in between. The germline V gene has CDR1 SGHTA and CDR2 FQGNSA. Measured with immunoSEQ multiplex PCR; TCRdb has only the in-frame clones, and not every one. The data contain 150,000 to 180,000 clones, roughly 88% of them singletons. Sequenced sample: peripheral blood. V usage is TRBV7-2 and J usage is TRBJ1-2; D is possibly TRBD1 (5 bases). The receptor comes from a man aged 60-69 years with COVID-19, enrolled during active disease. CDR3 sequence (DNA): TGTGCCAGCAGCCCGACGGGGGGACCCTATGGCTACACCTTC. Its protein is CASSPTGGPYGYTF.